The 27 T cell receptor beta chains presented below share a single source sample, sequenced in a study of T cell repertoires in cytomegalovirus infection. The antigens for these receptors are not known. TCRdb processed the reads anew with MiXCR; each CDR3 protein has one entry. The sample holds about 350,000 distinct CDR3 sequences, roughly 34% seen once. This sample comprised cultured PBMCs, obtained from culture after CMV antigen stimulation. Receptors were obtained from a human donor in good health (CMV status not recorded). Some clones in this sample may be carry-over from other donors' samples.

This chain connects TRBV2 to TRBJ2-1, with 8 positions matching TRBD1. Germline CDR1 SNHLY, CDR2 FYNNEI. V lost 2 bases, J lost 7 bases, and 4 bases stayed unmatched. This CDR3 contains 14 residues. The CDR3 here is CASSELTGANEQFF. In DNA, the CDR3 is TGTGCCAGCAGTGAATTGACAGGGGCGAATGAGCAGTTCTTC.

The J gene is TRBJ2-4, the V gene TRBV20-1; D is perhaps TRBD1 (5 bases). Trimming took 1 base from V and 6 from J, leaving 7 bases between them. The CDR3 length is 12 residues. In germline, CDR1 is DFQATT, CDR2 SNEGSKA (reference sequence). The CDR3 DNA reads as TGCAGTGCTAGAGTCCAGGGAAACATTCAGTACTTC. The encoded protein is CSARVQGNIQYF.

The chain recombines TRBV6-2 or TRBV6-3 with TRBJ2-5; D is unclear. CDR1 MNHEY and CDR2 SVGEGT come from the germline V gene. V gave up 7 bases and J gave up 2 bases, with 11 bases separating them. This CDR3 spans 13 amino acids. The CDR3 DNA sequence: TGTGCCAGCACTCCAGGTGGGCAAGAGACCCAGTACTTC. It is translated as CASTPGGQETQYF.

V and J are TRBV6-2 or TRBV6-3 and TRBJ2-7; the D gene could be TRBD1 or TRBD2 (5 bases each). This CDR3 has 17 residues. V dropped 5 bases and J dropped 2 bases, with 22 bases sitting between them. Germline CDR1 and CDR2: MNHEY and SVGEGT. The CDR3 nucleotides read TGTGCCAGCAGTAATAACCCTCCGGGACGAATAACCTACGAGCAGTACTTC. This translates into CASSNNPPGRITYEQYF.

This clonotype was seen repeatedly, ten times or more. This chain uses TRBV7-2 with TRBJ2-7; TRBD1 might be the D (6 bases). CDR3 length: 15 residues. CDR1 and CDR2 (germline): SGHTA, FQGNSA. Trimming left V 1 base short and J 0 bases short, with 10 bases between. CDR3 loop: CASSLDPGDSYEQYV. In DNA, the CDR3 is TGTGCCAGCAGCTTAGATCCAGGGGACTCCTACGAGCAGTACGTC.

V gene TRBV6-2 or TRBV6-3 combines with J gene TRBJ2-3; perhaps D is TRBD1 or TRBD2 (6 bases each). This CDR3 contains 15 residues. From germline, CDR1 is MNHEY and CDR2 SVGEGT. V gave up 5 bases and J gave up 1 base, with 13 bases separating them. In DNA, the CDR3 is TGTGCCAGCAGTCCCGGGGGCGGTCGCACAGATACGCAGTATTTT. Its translation is CASSPGGGRTDTQYF.

The chain joins TRBV11-2 to TRBJ1-1; D call uncertain. V lost 3 bases and J lost 0, with 8 bases in between. Per the germline V gene, CDR1 is SGHAT and CDR2 is FQNNGV. The CDR3 runs 14 residues. The DNA for the CDR3 is TGTGCCAGCAGCTTCAGGACGGTGAACACTGAAGCTTTCTTT. Its protein product is CASSFRTVNTEAFF. Full variable domain (rest looked up from reference TRBV11-2 and TRBJ1-1): EAGVAQSPRYKIIEKRQSVAFWCNPISGHATLYWYQQILGQGPKLLIQFQNNGVVDDSQLPKDRFSAERLKGVDSTLKIQPAKLEDSAVYLCASSFRTVNTEAFFGQGTRLTVV.

The chain carries TRBV19 and TRBJ2-1; 8 bases fit TRBD2. CDR1 and CDR2 (germline): LNHDA, SQIVND (reference sequence). V was pared by 3 bases and J by 7 bases, with 8 bases of the junction left unmatched. The CDR3 contains 15 residues. The DNA of the CDR3 is TGTGCCAGTAGTATTGGTTCGGCGGGAGGTAATGAGCAGTTCTTC. Its protein is CASSIGSAGGNEQFF.

This clonotype was seen repeatedly, ten times or more. V usage is TRBV7-3 and J usage is TRBJ2-1, with a tentative D call TRBD1 (5 bases). V lost 4 bases and J lost 11, with 12 bases in between. The CDR3 contains 12 residues. The germline V gene encodes CDR1 SGHTA and CDR2 FQGTGA. CDR3 residues: CASSSDRVKQFF. For the CDR3, the DNA is TGTGCCAGCAGCTCCGACAGAGTAAAGCAGTTCTTC.

This clonotype was seen a few times. V gene TRBV5-4 combines with J gene TRBJ2-1; 9 bases agree with TRBD1. Germline V gene sequence: CDR1 SGHNT, CDR2 YYREEE (reference sequence). The V gene end was trimmed by 0 bases and the J gene end by 8 bases; junction bases not matched to a gene: 3. The CDR3 length is 14 residues. In nucleotides, the CDR3 is TGTGCCAGCAGCTTGGAACAGGGGGCCTATGAGCAGTTCTTC. This encodes CASSLEQGAYEQFF.

This chain joins TRBV20-1 and TRBJ1-4; tentatively, D is TRBD1 (5 bases). V lost 4 bases to trimming and J lost 3 bases, with 15 bases between them. The CDR3 spans 15 residues. Germline V gene lookup returns CDR1 DFQATT and CDR2 SNEGSKA (reference sequence). The CDR3 nucleotides read TGCAGTGCTAAAGTGGCCGGGACCTCTAATGAAAAACTGTTTTTT. As protein: CSAKVAGTSNEKLFF.

This clonotype was observed at least ten times. The rearrangement links TRBV7-2 to TRBJ2-7; 8 bases map to TRBD1. The CDR3 is 13 amino acids. V lost 5 bases, J lost 9 bases, and 9 bases stayed unmatched. The germline V gene has CDR1 SGHTA and CDR2 FQGNSA. The CDR3 spells CASSPDRGEVQYV. CDR3 in DNA: TGTGCCAGCAGCCCAGACAGGGGTGAAGTGCAGTACGTC.

The chain employs TRBV12-3 or TRBV12-4 and TRBJ1-1; no firm D call. Trimming pared 8 bases from V and 4 bases from J, leaving 11 bases between. The CDR3 covers 12 residues. The CDR3 spells CASCWGGTEAFF. CDR3 DNA sequence: TGTGCCAGCTGCTGGGGTGGCACTGAAGCTTTCTTT.

Only a few counts were recorded for this clonotype. This chain uses TRBV10-3 with TRBJ1-6; D perhaps matches TRBD1 (5 bases). The germline V gene has CDR1 ENHRY and CDR2 SYGVKD. The CDR3 loop spans 13 amino acids. With 2 bases removed from V and 9 bases from J, the gap between germline ends came to 8 bases. The CDR3 sequence is CAISEQGVSPLHF. The CDR3 coding sequence is TGTGCCATCAGTGAGCAAGGGGTTTCACCCCTCCACTTT.

V is TRBV2 and J is TRBJ1-1; TRBD1 agrees at 11 bases. This CDR3 is built from 14 residues. J lost 1 base, V lost 7 bases, and 2 bases had no gene match. Germline V gene data show CDR1 as SNHLY and CDR2 as FYNNEI. The CDR3: CASTGQGANTEAFF. The CDR3 region has the DNA TGTGCCAGCACCGGACAGGGGGCGAACACTGAAGCTTTCTTT.

The chain is built from TRBV20-1 and TRBJ2-1, with TRBD2 matching over 9 bases. Per the germline V gene, CDR1 is DFQATT and CDR2 is SNEGSKA (reference sequence). This CDR3 has 16 amino acids. J gave up 6 bases and V 1 base, and 10 bases lay outside the gene matches. CDR3 in amino acids: CSARGTSVGPGNEQFF. CDR3 nucleotide sequence: TGCAGTGCTAGAGGGACTAGCGTGGGGCCGGGCAATGAGCAGTTCTTC.

The rearrangement uses TRBV27 and TRBJ2-3; D is undetermined. Germline assignment: CDR1 MNHEY and CDR2 SMNVEV (reference sequence). V was pared by 1 base and J by 1 base, with 3 bases between. The CDR3 sequence is 13 residues long. The CDR3 region has the DNA TGTGCCAGCAGTTTATGGGGCACAGATACGCAGTATTTT. It is translated as CASSLWGTDTQYF.

This clonotype appeared a few times. This chain links TRBV7-9 with TRBJ2-7, with a tentative D call TRBD1 (6 bases). Germline CDR1 and CDR2: SEHNR and FQNEAQ (reference sequence). The CDR3 covers 14 residues. The ends were cut back, 3 bases at V and 5 bases at J, with 14 bases in the middle. The CDR3 region has the DNA TGTGCCAGCAGCTTTACCACACAGGGCGACGAGCAGTACTTC. Its translation: CASSFTTQGDEQYF.

The V and J genes are TRBV6-2 or TRBV6-3 and TRBJ2-6; weak D call: TRBD2 (5 bases). Germline V CDR1 and CDR2: MNHEY, SVGEGT. V was clipped by 8 bases and J by 0 bases, with 8 bases between them. The CDR3 totals 14 residues. This chain's CDR3 is CASLASSGANVLTF. CDR3 nucleotides: TGTGCCAGCTTAGCGAGCTCTGGGGCCAACGTCCTGACTTTC.

The rearrangement links TRBV7-8 to TRBJ2-7; 7 nucleotides line up with TRBD1. The V gene's germline CDR1 is SGHVS and CDR2 FQNEAQ. V shed 4 bases, J shed 3 bases, and the junction held 6 bases outside the gene matches. This CDR3 contains 14 residues. The CDR3 spells CASSWDRHVYEQYF. As DNA, the CDR3 is TGTGCCAGCAGCTGGGACAGACACGTCTACGAGCAGTACTTC.

This clonotype was detected many times. CDR3 sequence (DNA): TGTGCCAGCAGCCTGCTCGGGGGCGACTATAATTCACCCCTCCACTTT. Amino acid sequence: CASSLLGGDYNSPLHF. The chain carries TRBV12-3 or TRBV12-4 and TRBJ1-6; weak D call: TRBD1 (6 bases). There are 16 residues in the CDR3. Trimming pared 6 bases from V and 3 bases from J, leaving 15 bases between.

The V call is TRBV18, the J call TRBJ2-7; TRBD1 agrees at 7 bases. With V trimmed by 6 bases and J by 5 bases, 7 bases remained unmatched. Germline V gene sequence: CDR1 KGHSH, CDR2 LQKENI. The CDR3 spans 13 residues. DNA of the CDR3: TGTGCCAGCTCGTCTAGACAGGGCGACGAGCAGTACTTC. This encodes CASSSRQGDEQYF. The whole variable domain, remainder taken from reference TRBV18 and TRBJ2-7, is NAGVMQNPRHLVRRRGQEARLRCSPMKGHSHVYWYRQLPEEGLKFMVYLQKENIIDESGMPKERFSAEFPKEGPSILRIQQVVRGDSAAYFCASSSRQGDEQYFGPGTRLTVT.

The chain carries TRBV19 and TRBJ1-6; 9 positions match TRBD1. The CDR3 is 17 residues long. Germline CDR1 and CDR2: LNHDA and SQIVND (reference sequence). V was clipped by 5 bases and J by 7 bases; unmatched bases: 12. CDR3 bases: TGTGCCAGTAGTTCATCCGGGACAGGGCTACGGAATTCACCCCTCCACTTT. Translating gives CASSSSGTGLRNSPLHF.

Here the CDR3 DNA reads TGTGCCTTCAGACAGGAGATCCCCGGGGAGCTGTTTTTT. This encodes CAFRQEIPGELFF. The genes are TRBV30 and TRBJ2-2; possible D gene TRBD1, 6 bases. V was clipped by 7 bases and J by 6 bases, with 15 bases between them. The germline CDR1 and CDR2 sequences are GTSNPN and SVGIG (reference sequence). The CDR3 totals 13 residues.

The chain is built from TRBV7-9 and TRBJ1-1; 7 bases fit TRBD1. The CDR3 contains 15 residues. Germline V CDR1 and CDR2: SEHNR, FQNEAQ (reference sequence). The J segment lost 4 bases and the V segment lost 5 bases, leaving 10 bases of the junction unmatched. In DNA, the CDR3 is TGTGCCAGCAGCAAGTGGAGGGGGCGAAGCACTGAAGCTTTCTTT. This translates into CASSKWRGRSTEAFF.

CDR3 amino acids: CASTTMTDYSNQPQHF. The CDR3 DNA reads as TGTGCCAGCACCACAATGACAGATTATAGCAATCAGCCCCAGCATTTT. The V call is TRBV12-3 or TRBV12-4, the J call TRBJ1-5; the D gene is possibly TRBD1 (5 bases). The CDR3 is 16 amino acids. V was pared by 7 bases and J by 0 bases, with 16 bases between.

The chain recombines TRBV27 with TRBJ2-1; the D gene is possibly TRBD2 (5 bases). Looked up from germline, CDR1 is MNHEY and CDR2 is SMNVEV (reference sequence). V was clipped by 2 bases and J by 0 bases, with 17 bases between them. The CDR3 consists of 18 residues. CDR3 nucleotide sequence: TGTGCCAGCAGTTTAAGGGTCAGCGGAACTTACTCCTACAATGAGCAGTTCTTC. Amino acids: CASSLRVSGTYSYNEQFF.